The present entry profiles one T cell receptor beta chain with its context. Its antigen remains unidentified. Trimming cost V 0 bases and J 6 bases, with 10 bases left between them. Germline CDR1 reads SGDLS; CDR2 reads YYNGEE. There are 15 residues in the CDR3. This sample was taken from a study of cytomegalovirus exposure and HLA in healthy donors. Amplification used 60 Vbeta primers and 13 Jbeta primers. Assay: immunoSEQ multiplex PCR; the TCRdb copy retains only in-frame clones and omits some. Among around 160,000 clones listed, more than 60% were seen once. The study's findings and limits: A later analysis reported that several of the most significant clusters appeared to be linked to common viral pathogens, among them Epstein-Barr virus.

The chain combines TRBV9 with TRBJ1-6; weak D call: TRBD1 (5 bases). This receptor was obtained from a man between 40 and 49 years old in good health and CMV-seropositive. The specimen was PBMCs. CDR3: CASSVGGDLNSPLHF. The DNA of the CDR3 is TGTGCCAGCAGCGTAGGGGGGGACCTTAATTCACCCCTCCACTTT.